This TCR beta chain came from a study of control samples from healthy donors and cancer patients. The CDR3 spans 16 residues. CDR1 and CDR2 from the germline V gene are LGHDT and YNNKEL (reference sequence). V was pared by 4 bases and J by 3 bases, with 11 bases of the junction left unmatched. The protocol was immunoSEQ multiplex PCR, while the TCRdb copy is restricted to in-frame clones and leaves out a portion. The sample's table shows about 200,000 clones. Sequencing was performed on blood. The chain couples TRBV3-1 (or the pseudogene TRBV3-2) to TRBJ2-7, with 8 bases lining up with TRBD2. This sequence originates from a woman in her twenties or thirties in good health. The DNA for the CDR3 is TGTGCCAGCAGCCTGCGGGGGGTAGCGACTTTCTACGAGCAGTACTTC. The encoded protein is CASSLRGVATFYEQYF.